The T cell receptor (beta chain) under discussion was sequenced for a study of monozygotic twins with inflammatory bowel disease. CDR1 SGHNT and CDR2 YYREEE come from the germline V gene (reference sequence). The CDR3 runs to 15 residues. TCRdb re-called the 5' RACE reads and catalogs CDR3 proteins one per entry, DNA excluded. This listing includes over 100,000 distinct CDR3 sequences. The chain is built from TRBV5-4 and TRBJ2-3; TCRdb's assignment of TRBD1 cannot be checked, as there is no DNA. Material: blood. The origin of this receptor is a human donor with ulcerative colitis or Crohn's disease, or a healthy co-twin of an affected twin (not recorded which). The CDR3 spells CASSNQGYPTDTQYF. The full variable domain, completed using reference TRBV5-4 and TRBJ2-3, is ETGVTQSPTHLIKTRGQQVTLRCSSQSGHNTVSWYQQALGQGPQFIFQYYREEENGRGNFPPRFSGLQFPNYSSELNVNALELDDSALYLCASSNQGYPTDTQYFGPGTRLTVL.